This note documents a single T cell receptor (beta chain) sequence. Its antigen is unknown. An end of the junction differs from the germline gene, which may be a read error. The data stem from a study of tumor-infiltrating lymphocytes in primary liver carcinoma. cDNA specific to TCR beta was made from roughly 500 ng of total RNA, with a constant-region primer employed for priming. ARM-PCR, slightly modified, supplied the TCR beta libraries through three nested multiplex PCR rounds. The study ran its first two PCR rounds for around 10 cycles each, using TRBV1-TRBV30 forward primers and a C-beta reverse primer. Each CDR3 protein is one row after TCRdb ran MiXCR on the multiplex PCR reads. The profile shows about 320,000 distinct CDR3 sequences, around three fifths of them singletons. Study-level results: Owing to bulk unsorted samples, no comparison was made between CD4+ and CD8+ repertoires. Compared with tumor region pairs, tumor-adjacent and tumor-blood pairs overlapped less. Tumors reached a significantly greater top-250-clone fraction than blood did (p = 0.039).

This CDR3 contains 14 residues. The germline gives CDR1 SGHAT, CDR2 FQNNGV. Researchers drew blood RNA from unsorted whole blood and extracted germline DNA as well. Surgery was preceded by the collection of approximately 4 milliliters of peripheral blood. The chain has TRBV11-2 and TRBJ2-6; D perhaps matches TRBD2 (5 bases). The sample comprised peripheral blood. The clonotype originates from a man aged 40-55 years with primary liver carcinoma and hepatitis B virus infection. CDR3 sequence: CANSLFGVVNVLTF. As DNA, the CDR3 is TGTGCCAACAGCTTATTCGGGGTTGTCAACGTCCTGACTTTC.